This T cell receptor beta chain is from a study of blood T cell repertoires in COVID-19 (dated by TCRdb to the early 2020s). Turning to the overall study: Collaborator samples came from the United States, Italy and Spain and covered acute and convalescent phases of COVID-19. The material from the prospective study consisted of cDNA or gDNA derived from T cells, B-cell-depleted T cells, or PBMCs. The dataset comprised deeply sampled blood TCRbeta repertoires from subjects exposed to, actively infected with, or recovered from COVID-19. The repertoires were made available in a free public database intended to serve as a resource for research on the immune response to SARS-CoV-2. Samples came from the ongoing ImmuneRACE study (first 160 participants) plus 1,254 subjects from 6 global collaborators. Nearly every sample came with metadata listing a de-identified subject ID, COVID-19 status, age in years and sex. Where HLA class I and class II types were available, the types were taken from metadata supplied by the sample provider, not from assay-based typing. What the authors observed across the whole study: How much clinical and demographic metadata was included differed by source and by participant, and the metadata was provided uncurated.

The immunoSEQ Assay, a bias-controlled multiplex PCR, was used to amplify TCRbeta CDR3 regions from genomic DNA. Per the source publication's procedure: Within the assay, amplification of reference gene primers was used to estimate how many nucleated cells each sample contained. To quantify the absolute abundance of each unique TCRbeta CDR3 rearrangement, sequence reads were collapsed and filtered. For each sample, productive Simpson clonality was calculated by taking the square root of Simpson's diversity index across productive rearrangements. TCRdb holds this immuneACCESS table with in-frame rearrangements only. Some clones are missing; in checked studies, unresolved V genes explain under half, and the rest has no known cause. D and trimming were read from the DNA, whereas the V and J calls and clone size are those reported in that table. The sample includes fewer than 500,000 clones, with roughly 86% observed a single time. The ten largest clonotypes hold under 1.2% of the sample.

Based on the germline V gene (reference sequence), the CDR1 and CDR2 sequences are LGHDT and YNNKEL. Reading from cysteine to phenylalanine, the CDR3 counts 15 amino acids. The retained sequence is limited to the CDR3, 45 bases, with the frame set at the first base. Trimming at the junction amounts to 6 bases on V and 4 bases on J, and the germline ends lie 16 bases apart. The collaborating institutions used their own protocols to collect whole blood in K2EDTA tubes. Collaborator samples were shipped for TCRbeta analysis as frozen whole blood, isolated PBMCs, or DNA extracted from either sample type. In regard to this clone: The clone's antigen remains unknown. Per-nucleotide qualities are absent, and no much larger clonotype sits a single base away.

The sequencing input was peripheral blood. Here the chain combines TRBV3-1 (or the pseudogene TRBV3-2) and TRBJ1-3, with the D gene uncertain. The origin of this receptor is a human donor with acute or convalescent COVID-19. The donor label of this sample is uncertain. The CDR3 is CASSQRGARGNTIYF. The nucleotide sequence is given as TGTGCCAGCAGTCAACGGGGTGCGAGGGGAAACACCATATATTTT.